What follows is one TCR beta chain and its context. The antigen remains undetermined. Per the germline V gene, CDR1 is MNHNS and CDR2 is SASEGT. This CDR3 has 13 amino acids. Trimming removed 7 bases from V and 3 bases from J, with 12 bases in between. TCRdb's copy holds only in-frame clones and misses some; the assay was immunoSEQ multiplex PCR. This sample has some 39,000 clones, with 79% found just once. Single viable CD3+CD4+CD8-CD45RO+ cells were sorted as the memory CD4+ T cells. Serum IgG to CMV pp150, pp28, p38 and p52 defined serostatus. The sample originates from a study of memory CD4+ T cells and cytomegalovirus serostatus. Findings and limits, study-wide: A US-trained random forest predicted CMV serostatus with median AUC 0.91.

The source is an adult in good health and CMV-seronegative. The chain employs TRBV6-1 and TRBJ1-2; D not certain. Sequenced material: memory CD4+ T cells from blood. As DNA, the CDR3 is TGTGCCAGCAAAAGAGCAGGTGACTATGGCTACACCTTC. Translation gives CASKRAGDYGYTF.